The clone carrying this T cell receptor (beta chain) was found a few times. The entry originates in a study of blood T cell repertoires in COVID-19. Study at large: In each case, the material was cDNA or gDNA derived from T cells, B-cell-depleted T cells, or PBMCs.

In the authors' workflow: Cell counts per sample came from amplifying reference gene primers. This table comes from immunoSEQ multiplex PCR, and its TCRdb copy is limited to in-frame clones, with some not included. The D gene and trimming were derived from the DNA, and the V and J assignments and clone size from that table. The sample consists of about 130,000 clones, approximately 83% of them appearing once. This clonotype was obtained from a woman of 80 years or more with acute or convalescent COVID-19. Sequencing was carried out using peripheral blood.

This CDR3 reads CSVAQGSVGYTF. CDR3 in DNA: TGCAGCGTGGCCCAGGGTTCGGTCGGCTACACCTTC. J is TRBJ1-2 and V is TRBV29-1; D perhaps matches TRBD1 (5 bases). V lost 6 bases and J 8 bases, leaving 16 bases between the germline ends. This CDR3 has 12 residues. Looked up from germline, CDR1 is SQVTM and CDR2 is ANQGSEA.